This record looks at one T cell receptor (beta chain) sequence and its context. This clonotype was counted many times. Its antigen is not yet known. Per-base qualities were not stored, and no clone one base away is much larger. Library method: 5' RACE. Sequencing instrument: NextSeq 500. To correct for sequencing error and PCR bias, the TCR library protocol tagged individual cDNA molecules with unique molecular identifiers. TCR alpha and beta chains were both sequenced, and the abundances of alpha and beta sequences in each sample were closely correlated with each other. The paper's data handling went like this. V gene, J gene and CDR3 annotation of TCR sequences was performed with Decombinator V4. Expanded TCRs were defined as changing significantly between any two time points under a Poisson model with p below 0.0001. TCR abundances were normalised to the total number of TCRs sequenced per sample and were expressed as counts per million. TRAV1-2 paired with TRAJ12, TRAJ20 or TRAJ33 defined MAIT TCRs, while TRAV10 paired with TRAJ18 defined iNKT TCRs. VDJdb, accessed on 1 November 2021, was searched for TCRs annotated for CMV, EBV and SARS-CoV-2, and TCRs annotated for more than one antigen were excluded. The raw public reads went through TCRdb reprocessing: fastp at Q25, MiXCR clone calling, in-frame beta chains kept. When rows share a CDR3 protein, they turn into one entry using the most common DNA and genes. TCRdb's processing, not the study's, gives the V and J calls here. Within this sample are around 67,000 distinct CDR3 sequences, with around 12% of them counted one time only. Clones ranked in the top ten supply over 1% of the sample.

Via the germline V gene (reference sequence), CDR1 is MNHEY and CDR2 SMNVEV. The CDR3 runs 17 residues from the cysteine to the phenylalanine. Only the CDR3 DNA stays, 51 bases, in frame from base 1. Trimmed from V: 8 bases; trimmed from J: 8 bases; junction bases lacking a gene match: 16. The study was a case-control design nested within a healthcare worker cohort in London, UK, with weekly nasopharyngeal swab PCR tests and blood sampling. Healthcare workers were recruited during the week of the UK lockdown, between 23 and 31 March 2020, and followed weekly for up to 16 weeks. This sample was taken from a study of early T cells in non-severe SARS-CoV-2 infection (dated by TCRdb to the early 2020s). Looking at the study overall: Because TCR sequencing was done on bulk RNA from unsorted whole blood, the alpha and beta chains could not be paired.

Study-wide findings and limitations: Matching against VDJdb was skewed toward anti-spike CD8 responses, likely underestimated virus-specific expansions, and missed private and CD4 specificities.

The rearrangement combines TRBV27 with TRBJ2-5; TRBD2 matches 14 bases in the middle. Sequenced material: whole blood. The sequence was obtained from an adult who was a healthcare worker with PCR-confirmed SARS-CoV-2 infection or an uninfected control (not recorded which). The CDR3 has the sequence CASRDKGTSGGVVTQYF. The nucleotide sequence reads TGTGCCAGCCGGGACAAAGGGACTAGCGGGGGCGTAGTAACCCAGTACTTC.